The 26 T cell receptor beta chains below come from one sample, sequenced in a study of regulatory T cells in long-lasting Graves disease. Time point defined: newly diagnosed GD, antithyroid drugs for less than 3 months. Construction of the TCR library relied on RNA isolated from PBMCs. According to the study, TCR beta libraries were built with iRepertoire HTBI primers and CDR3-region Arm-PCR. TCRdb itself ran the multiplex PCR reads through MiXCR, one entry per CDR3 protein. In the table there are 400,000 to 500,000 distinct CDR3 sequences, 16% of which are singletons. These data also formed part of another study, on T cells in Graves' hyperthyroidism and ophthalmopathy.

The sample in question was peripheral blood mononuclear cells (PBMCs), obtained at new diagnosis, from a patient treated with antithyroid drugs. Receptor source: a woman aged 18-29 years with Graves disease.

The sample holds a few counts of this clonotype. V usage is TRBV10-3 and J usage is TRBJ2-1; 7 bases agree with TRBD2. Germline CDR1 is ENHRY and CDR2 is SYGVKD. The J segment lost 5 bases and the V segment lost 6 bases, leaving 16 bases of the junction unmatched. CDR3 length equals 17 residues. DNA of the CDR3: TGTGCCATCAGAGCGCGGGGGAGCGAACTAGCGCACAATGAGCAGTTCTTC. This gives the protein CAIRARGSELAHNEQFF.

The table lists this clonotype with many counts. The CDR3 reads CASSISGRAAQYF. For the CDR3, the DNA is TGTGCCAGCAGTATTAGCGGGAGGGCCGCGCAGTACTTC. The V and J genes are TRBV28 and TRBJ2-7; 11 nucleotides agree with TRBD2. The trim removed 5 bases at V and 9 bases at J, leaving 6 bases unmatched. The V gene's germline CDR1 is MDHEN and CDR2 SYDVKM. The CDR3 length is 13 residues. The full variable domain, completed using reference TRBV28 and TRBJ2-7, is DVKVTQSSRYLVKRTGEKVFLECVQDMDHENMFWYRQDPGLGLRLIYFSYDVKMKEKGDIPEGYSVSREKKERFSLILESASTNQTSMYLCASSISGRAAQYFGPGTRLTVT.

This clonotype was picked up many times. V gene TRBV2 combines with J gene TRBJ1-5; D is unclear. This CDR3 is 14 amino acids long. CDR1 is SNHLY, CDR2 FYNNEI, per germline. Trimming stripped 9 bases from V and 0 bases from J, with 12 bases between. The CDR3 bases are TGTGCCAGTAGACTGGATCTTAGCAATCAGCCCCAGCATTTT. Protein product: CASRLDLSNQPQHF. Combining the CDR3 with reference TRBV2 and TRBJ1-5 gives the whole variable domain EPEVTQTPSHQVTQMGQEVILRCVPISNHLYFYWYRQILGQKVEFLVSFYNNEISEKSEIFDDQFSVERPDGSNFTLKIRSTKLEDSAMYFCASRLDLSNQPQHFGDGTRLSIL.

This clonotype has at least ten counts. The gene calls are TRBV7-2 and TRBJ2-5; TRBD2 matches at 15 bases. Germline CDR1 is SGHTA and CDR2 is FQGNSA. CDR3 length: 17 residues. Trimming took 4 bases from V and 5 from J; bases not matched to a gene: 8. The CDR3 DNA reads TGTGCCAGCAGCTCCCGGACTAGCGGGAGGGCTTGGGAGACCCAGTACTTC. This sequence encodes CASSSRTSGRAWETQYF.

In this sample, this clonotype turned up many times. The CDR3 protein is CASSYGGEYYEQYF. In nucleotides, the CDR3 is TGTGCCAGCAGTTACGGTGGGGAATACTACGAGCAGTACTTC. This rearrangement joins TRBV6-5 to TRBJ2-7, with unresolved D. The CDR3 extends over 14 amino acids. Germline CDR1 is MNHEY and CDR2 is SVGAGI. Trimming left V 2 bases short and J 3 bases short, with 11 bases between.

Many counts were recorded for this clonotype. The chain couples TRBV3-1 to TRBJ2-1; the D gene could be TRBD1 or TRBD2 (5 bases each). The CDR3 length is 15 residues. CDR1 LGHDT and CDR2 YNNKEL come from the germline V gene (reference sequence). V was shortened by 0 bases and J by 7 bases, with 13 bases between the two germline ends. Here the CDR3 DNA reads TGTGCCAGCAGCCAAGATAATGGGGGACGAAATGAGCAGTTCTTC. It yields the protein CASSQDNGGRNEQFF.

This chain links TRBV27 with TRBJ2-5; D is undetermined. CDR3 size: 14 residues. Per germline, CDR1 MNHEY and CDR2 SMNVEV (reference sequence). Deletions cut 6 bases from V and 5 bases from J, with 16 bases between. In DNA, the CDR3 is TGTGCCAGCAGATTCACGACAAATAGTGAGACCCAGTACTTC. Encoded protein: CASRFTTNSETQYF.

The rearrangement links TRBV7-2 to TRBJ2-1, with 8 bases matching TRBD2. CDR1 and CDR2 from the germline V gene are SGHTA and FQGNSA. The CDR3 extends over 14 amino acids. The V and J ends lost 2 bases and 9 bases, in that order; junction bases with no gene match: 6. CDR3 in DNA: TGTGCCAGCAGCTTACGGAGCGGGAGCGGTGAGCAGTTCTTC. Translated: CASSLRSGSGEQFF.

This clonotype was seen repeatedly, ten times or more. The J gene is TRBJ2-1, the V gene TRBV29-1; D not resolved. This CDR3 contains 13 residues. The germline V gene has CDR1 SQVTM and CDR2 ANQGSEA. Trimming cost V 2 bases and J 5 bases, with 10 bases left between them. In DNA form, the CDR3 reads TGCAGCGTTGAACGCCAGGTGGACAATGAGCAGTTCTTC. It yields the protein CSVERQVDNEQFF.

This chain joins TRBV6-1 and TRBJ1-1; D may be TRBD1 (5 bases). CDR1 MNHNS and CDR2 SASEGT come from the germline V gene. The V end was cut by 11 bases, the J end by 4 bases, with 17 bases between. The CDR3 totals 13 residues. DNA of the CDR3: TGTGCCTGCCAGGGACTTTCCCCCACTGAAGCTTTCTTT. It encodes CACQGLSPTEAFF.

This clonotype was picked up many times. This chain connects TRBV7-9 to TRBJ2-1, with 8 bases fitting TRBD2. CDR1 and CDR2 (germline): SEHNR, FQNEAQ (reference sequence). The ends lost 3 bases at V and 0 bases at J; junction bases unmatched: 10. This CDR3 region has 18 residues. The CDR3 here is CASSFTSGADSSYNEQFF. The CDR3 region has the DNA TGTGCCAGCAGCTTTACTAGCGGAGCCGATAGCTCCTACAATGAGCAGTTCTTC.

The chain couples TRBV7-6 to TRBJ2-3, with 7 bases aligning to TRBD2. The CDR3 is made up of 15 amino acids. From germline, CDR1 is SGHVS and CDR2 FNYEAQ. V was pared by 3 bases and J by 2 bases, with 5 bases of the junction left unmatched. CDR3 protein: CASSFERGPTDTQYF. The CDR3 region has the DNA TGTGCCAGCAGCTTCGAGCGGGGACCCACAGATACGCAGTATTTT. Looking up the rest from reference TRBV7-6 and TRBJ2-3 gives the full variable domain: GAGVSQSPRYKVTKRGQDVALRCDPISGHVSLYWYRQALGQGPEFLTYFNYEAQQDKSGLPNDRFSAERPEGSISTLTIQRTEQRDSAMYRCASSFERGPTDTQYFGPGTRLTVL.

At least ten counts were recorded for this clonotype. This chain joins TRBV7-9 and TRBJ2-1, with D perhaps TRBD2 (6 bases). The V end lost 8 bases, the J end lost 6 bases, and 14 bases lay between the germline ends. The length of the CDR3 is 13 residues. CDR1 SEHNR and CDR2 FQNEAQ come from the germline V gene (reference sequence). Here the CDR3 reads CASCLAPCNEQFF. CDR3 DNA: TGTGCCAGCTGTCTAGCGCCTTGCAATGAGCAGTTCTTC.

This clonotype was counted at least ten times. This rearrangement joins TRBV29-1 to TRBJ1-1; D remains unclear. The CDR3 is 12 amino acids. Trimming stripped 4 bases from V and 5 bases from J, with 11 bases between. Looked up from germline, CDR1 is SQVTM and CDR2 is ANQGSEA. The CDR3 sequence: CSVASHSTEAFF. CDR3 sequence (DNA): TGCAGCGTTGCTTCACACTCTACTGAAGCTTTCTTT.

This clonotype was counted ten times or more. V and J are TRBV12-3 or TRBV12-4 and TRBJ1-2; D remains unclear. The CDR3 has 13 amino acids. Trimming cost V 3 bases and J 8 bases, with 13 bases left between them. CDR3 sequence (DNA): TGTGCCAGCAGTTTTACGGATTCAGCGGGCTACACCTTC. Its protein product is CASSFTDSAGYTF.

This clonotype was seen at least ten times. The genes are TRBV28 and TRBJ2-5; D is unclear. CDR1 is MDHEN and CDR2 is SYDVKM in the germline V gene. V lost 7 bases, J lost 1 base, and 10 bases lay in between. The CDR3 consists of 13 residues. Here the CDR3 DNA reads TGTGCCAGCAACCACGAGATCCAAGAGACCCAGTACTTC. Its translation: CASNHEIQETQYF.

This clonotype was seen a single time. The chain employs TRBV29-1 and TRBJ2-7; D is uncertain. The CDR3 contains 13 residues. Germline CDR1 and CDR2: SQVTM and ANQGSEA. Trimming cost V 2 bases and J 4 bases, with 12 bases left between them. In DNA, the CDR3 is TGCAGCGTTGAATACGGCAGGAATTACGAGCAGTACTTC. Residues: CSVEYGRNYEQYF.

The rearrangement uses TRBV30 and TRBJ1-2, with 7 bases fitting TRBD1. The V and J ends lost 0 bases and 8 bases, in that order; junction bases with no gene match: 18. Per germline, CDR1 GTSNPN and CDR2 SVGIG (reference sequence). The CDR3 loop spans 17 amino acids. CDR3 amino acids: CAWSVGRTTGMTGGYTF. In nucleotides, the CDR3 is TGTGCCTGGAGTGTGGGAAGAACGACAGGGATGACGGGGGGCTACACCTTC.

This clonotype has ten or more counts. The CDR3 spells CSATGGSGYNEQFF. CDR3 DNA: TGCAGTGCGACAGGGGGGTCGGGCTACAATGAGCAGTTCTTC. The gene calls are TRBV20-1 and TRBJ2-1; 9 bases are shared with TRBD1. Germline CDR1 and CDR2: DFQATT and SNEGSKA (reference sequence). This CDR3 has 14 amino acids. The V and J ends lost 6 bases and 3 bases, in that order; junction bases with no gene match: 6.

This clonotype was found many times. The CDR3 coding sequence is TGTGCCAGCAGCCAAGTAGGCGGGAGCGGAACAGATACGCAGTATTTT. Amino acids: CASSQVGGSGTDTQYF. This rearrangement joins TRBV3-1 to TRBJ2-3, with TRBD2 matching over 7 bases. The CDR3 is 16 amino acids. V lost 1 base and J lost 3; bases outside the gene matches: 7. CDR1 is LGHDT and CDR2 is YNNKEL in the germline V gene (reference sequence).

The DNA for the CDR3 is TGTGCCAGCAGCCAAGGGGCAGCTGGGGCCAACGTCCTGACTTTC. Encoded protein: CASSQGAAGANVLTF. This chain links TRBV3-1 with TRBJ2-6; D not certain. With 1 base removed from V and 2 bases from J, the gap between germline ends came to 6 bases. CDR1 is LGHDT, CDR2 YNNKEL, per germline (reference sequence). There are 15 residues in the CDR3.

This clonotype was counted many times. This chain connects TRBV6-2 or TRBV6-3 to TRBJ2-1, with D unresolved. The CDR3 consists of 14 residues. V shed 11 bases and J shed 6 bases, with 20 bases lying between them. Per the germline V gene, CDR1 is MNHEY and CDR2 is SVGEGT. The CDR3 DNA sequence: TGTGCCTCCTCCCGGGCAAAGCTAGGCAATGAGCAGTTCTTC. This gives the protein CASSRAKLGNEQFF.

This chain joins TRBV7-8 and TRBJ2-3; D uncertain. Germline lookup yields CDR1 SGHVS and CDR2 FQNEAQ. CDR3 length: 17 residues. V gave up 2 bases and J gave up 2 bases, with 17 bases separating them. The CDR3: CASSLRSGYNPTDTQYF. The DNA of the CDR3 is TGTGCCAGCAGCTTAAGATCTGGTTACAATCCCACAGATACGCAGTATTTT.

This clonotype was recorded at least ten times. This chain links TRBV7-8 with TRBJ2-7; 8 nucleotides align to TRBD2. The CDR3 totals 13 residues. CDR1 and CDR2 from the germline V gene are SGHVS and FQNEAQ. V lost 2 bases, J lost 6 bases, and 3 bases stayed unmatched. CDR3 region: CASSLSGGTEQYF. CDR3 coding DNA: TGTGCCAGCAGCTTATCGGGGGGGACCGAGCAGTACTTC.

The J gene is TRBJ2-1, the V gene TRBV24-1; 14 positions agree with TRBD2. V lost 2 bases and J lost 5; bases outside the gene matches: 7. Germline CDR1 and CDR2: KGHDR and SFDVKD. This CDR3 contains 18 residues. For the CDR3, the DNA is TGTGCCACCAGTGATTGGGCGGGACTAGCGGGAGTCCACAATGAGCAGTTCTTC. Translating gives CATSDWAGLAGVHNEQFF.

This clonotype was counted between two and nine times. The chain links TRBV24-1 to TRBJ2-7; no clear D. The germline V gene has CDR1 KGHDR and CDR2 SFDVKD. The germline V and J ends were trimmed by 3 bases and 4 bases, with 12 bases remaining between them. The CDR3 runs to 14 residues. Here the CDR3 DNA reads TGTGCCACCAGTGATCCCACTGACTCATACGAGCAGTACTTC. Its translation is CATSDPTDSYEQYF.